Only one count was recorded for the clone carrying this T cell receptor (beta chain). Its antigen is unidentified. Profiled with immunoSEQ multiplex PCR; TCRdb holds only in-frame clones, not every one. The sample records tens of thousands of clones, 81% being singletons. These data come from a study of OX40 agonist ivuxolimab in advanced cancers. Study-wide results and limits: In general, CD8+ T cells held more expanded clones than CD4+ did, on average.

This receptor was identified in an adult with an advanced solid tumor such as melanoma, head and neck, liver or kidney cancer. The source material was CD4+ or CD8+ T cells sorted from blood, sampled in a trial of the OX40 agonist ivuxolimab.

The CDR3 DNA sequence: TGTGCCAGCAGCTTGGTCGACACCCCCTCCGATACGCAGTATTTT. Protein sequence: CASSLVDTPSDTQYF. The V gene is TRBV5-6, the J gene TRBJ2-3; no definite D call. Between the trimmed V and J ends, which lost 0 bases and 6 bases, there was a span of 14 bases. Germline V gives CDR1 SGHDT, CDR2 YYEEEE. CDR3 length: 15 residues.